Shown below are 15 T cell receptor beta chains from a single sample sequenced in a study of CD8 T cells in Susac syndrome. The RNA, about 0.45 to 1 ug, was put through reverse transcription using random hexamers. One entry per CDR3 protein results from TCRdb running MiXCR on the immunoSEQ multiplex PCR reads. The profile shows some 97,000 distinct CDR3 sequences, 95% of them singletons. The sample was CD8+ T cells from PBMCs. The receptors shown here come from a human donor with Susac syndrome.

The genes are TRBV2 and TRBJ2-4; D tentatively reads TRBD1 or TRBD2 (5 bases each). The CDR3 sequence is 15 residues long. The ends were cut back, 5 bases at V and 6 bases at J, with 17 bases in the middle. Germline V gene data show CDR1 as SNHLY and CDR2 as FYNNEI. CDR3 sequence: CASSYRTLRVNIQYF. In DNA form, the CDR3 reads TGTGCCAGCAGTTACAGGACTCTAAGGGTAAACATTCAGTACTTC. The full variable domain, with the rest looked up from reference TRBV2 and TRBJ2-4, is EPEVTQTPSHQVTQMGQEVILRCVPISNHLYFYWYRQILGQKVEFLVSFYNNEISEKSEIFDDQFSVERPDGSNFTLKIRSTKLEDSAMYFCASSYRTLRVNIQYFGAGTRLSVL.

This clonotype appeared a single time. The rearrangement joins TRBV29-1 to TRBJ1-4, with D uncertain. CDR1 and CDR2 (germline): SQVTM, ANQGSEA. Trimming removed 5 bases at V and 4 bases at J, with 8 bases between. The CDR3 loop spans 12 amino acids. In nucleotides, the CDR3 is TGCAGCGTTTACAGCAATAATGAAAAACTGTTTTTT. It is translated as CSVYSNNEKLFF.

This sequence joins TRBV7-9 and TRBJ2-1, with TRBD2 as a possible D gene (6 bases). The V end was cut by 7 bases, the J end by 10 bases, with 17 bases between. The germline V gene encodes CDR1 SEHNR and CDR2 FQNEAQ (reference sequence). The CDR3 runs 13 residues. The CDR3 protein is CASNPAGYGEQFF. The CDR3 nucleotides are TGTGCCAGCAACCCCGCGGGATATGGGGAGCAGTTCTTC.

The rearrangement uses TRBV29-1 and TRBJ2-1; the D gene is possibly TRBD1 (5 bases). Germline CDR1 SQVTM, CDR2 ANQGSEA. The CDR3 covers 12 residues. Trimming took 4 bases from V and 7 from J, leaving 11 bases between them. CDR3 sequence reads: CSVGGGHNEQFF. The CDR3 DNA reads TGCAGCGTTGGGGGCGGACATAATGAGCAGTTCTTC.

This chain connects TRBV20-1 to TRBJ2-3; D is ambiguous. The CDR3 is 14 residues long. The germline V gene encodes CDR1 DFQATT and CDR2 SNEGSKA (reference sequence). V dropped 0 bases and J dropped 2 bases, with 9 bases sitting between them. The CDR3: CSARDYPHTDTQYF. The CDR3 DNA reads as TGCAGTGCTAGAGATTACCCCCACACAGATACGCAGTATTTT.

This chain links TRBV28 with TRBJ2-3; tentatively, D is TRBD2 (6 bases). The V gene's germline CDR1 is MDHEN and CDR2 SYDVKM. The CDR3 spans 14 residues. Trimming shortened V by 3 bases and J by 1 base, and 8 bases separated the two germline ends. In DNA, the CDR3 is TGTGCCAGCAGTTTTACGGGAGGCACAGATACGCAGTATTTT. Translation: CASSFTGGTDTQYF.

The rearrangement joins TRBV5-1 to TRBJ2-7, with TRBD1 identical over 7 bases. This CDR3 has 14 amino acids. V dropped 2 bases and J dropped 4; count of bases not matched to a gene: 6. Germline values: CDR1 SGHRS, CDR2 YFSETQ. The CDR3 coding sequence is TGCGCCAGCAGCTTTGGACAGGAGGTGTACGAGCAGTACTTC. Amino acids: CASSFGQEVYEQYF.

This clonotype was detected only a few times. The gene calls are TRBV13 and TRBJ2-5, with D tentatively TRBD2 (6 bases). Looked up from germline, CDR1 is PRHDT and CDR2 is FYEKMQ (reference sequence). CDR3 size: 13 residues. Trimming cost V 3 bases and J 2 bases, with 7 bases left between them. This chain's CDR3 is CASSFRGQETQYF. CDR3 nucleotides: TGTGCCAGCAGCTTCCGGGGGCAAGAGACCCAGTACTTC.

This rearrangement joins TRBV9 to TRBJ2-7; D unresolved. This CDR3 is built from 14 residues. CDR1 is SGDLS, CDR2 YYNGEE, per germline. V lost 3 bases and J 1 base, leaving 11 bases between the germline ends. For the CDR3, the DNA is TGTGCCAGCAGCGGACCCCCGAGGTCCTACGAGCAGTACTTC. It yields the protein CASSGPPRSYEQYF.

J is TRBJ1-6 and V is TRBV19; TRBD1 agrees at 9 bases. The germline V gene has CDR1 LNHDA and CDR2 SQIVND (reference sequence). After removal of 6 bases from V and 10 bases from J, the junction contained 4 bases not matched to a gene. The CDR3 length is 13 residues. CDR3 amino acids: CASRGTGRSPLHF. The CDR3 DNA follows: TGTGCCAGTAGGGGGACAGGGCGATCACCCCTCCACTTT.

V is TRBV9 and J is TRBJ1-2; D ambiguous. Trimming removed 0 bases at V and 3 bases at J, with 9 bases between. This CDR3 spans 14 amino acids. Germline V CDR1 and CDR2: SGDLS, YYNGEE. CDR3 nucleotide sequence: TGTGCCAGCAGCGTAGTTGATAGCTACTATGGCTACACCTTC. As protein: CASSVVDSYYGYTF.

In this sample, this clonotype turned up once. The V call is TRBV20-1, the J call TRBJ2-5, with no clear D. V was shortened by 3 bases and J by 7 bases, with 9 bases between the two germline ends. CDR3 size: 11 residues. The germline gives CDR1 DFQATT, CDR2 SNEGSKA (reference sequence). CDR3 region: CSASSLGTQYF. In DNA form, the CDR3 reads TGCAGTGCTAGTTCCTTAGGGACCCAGTACTTC.

This sequence joins TRBV5-1 and TRBJ2-7; a weak D match, TRBD1 (6 bases). The V gene lost 0 bases and the J gene lost 3 bases, with 10 bases spanning the gap. Per the germline V gene, CDR1 is SGHRS and CDR2 is YFSETQ. CDR3 length: 14 residues. The CDR3 sequence: CASSLDLDSYEQYF. The CDR3 DNA reads TGCGCCAGCAGCTTGGATCTGGACAGCTACGAGCAGTACTTC.

The chain recombines TRBV5-1 with TRBJ1-4, with 7 nucleotides matching TRBD1. The CDR3 is 15 amino acids. V gave up 7 bases and J gave up 5 bases; unmatched junction bases: 11. Germline V gene lookup returns CDR1 SGHRS and CDR2 YFSETQ. CDR3 DNA: TGCGCCAGCGGATCTTCCGGGACAGAGAATGAAAAACTGTTTTTT. Amino acid sequence: CASGSSGTENEKLFF.

V is TRBV18 and J is TRBJ1-5; D unclear. CDR3 length: 15 residues. The V gene lost 5 bases and the J gene lost 4 bases, with 15 bases spanning the gap. The germline gives CDR1 KGHSH, CDR2 LQKENI. Here the CDR3 reads CASSGDGVLNQPQHF. The DNA of the CDR3 is TGTGCCAGCTCAGGGGATGGGGTTCTGAATCAGCCCCAGCATTTT.